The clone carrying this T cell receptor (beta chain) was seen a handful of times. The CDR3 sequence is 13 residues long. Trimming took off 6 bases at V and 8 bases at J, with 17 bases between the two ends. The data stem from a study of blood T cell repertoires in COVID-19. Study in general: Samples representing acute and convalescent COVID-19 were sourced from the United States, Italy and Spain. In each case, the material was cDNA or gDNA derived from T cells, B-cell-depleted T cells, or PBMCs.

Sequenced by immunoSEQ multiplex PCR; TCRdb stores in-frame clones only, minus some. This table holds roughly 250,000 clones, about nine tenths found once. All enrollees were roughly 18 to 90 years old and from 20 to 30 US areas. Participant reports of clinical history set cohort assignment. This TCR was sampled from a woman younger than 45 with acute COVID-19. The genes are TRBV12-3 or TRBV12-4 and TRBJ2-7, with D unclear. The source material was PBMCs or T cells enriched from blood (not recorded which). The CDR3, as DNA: TGTGCCAGCAGAATCACCCCATACAGCAAGCAGTACTTC. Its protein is CASRITPYSKQYF.